This TCR beta chain was sequenced during a study of response to subunit inactivated influenza vaccine (dated by TCRdb to 2017 to 2018). About the full investigation: The study used deep quantitative T cell receptor repertoire profiling to track responses to a trivalent subunit inactivated influenza vaccine.

In the germline V gene, CDR1 corresponds to LGHNA and CDR2 to YSLEER. Trimming costs V 1 base and J 0 bases, and their ends lie 13 bases apart. CDR3 length: 16 amino acids, cysteine to phenylalanine. Only CDR3 DNA remains: 48 bases, in frame from the first base. Beyond this particular receptor, the publication reports: The authors proposed that each seasonal influenza vaccination may bring in only a limited number of new T cells.

Libraries were made using RT-PCR. Data came from an Illumina HiSeq 2500. The public reads were run again by TCRdb, first through fastp at Q25 and then through MiXCR, and only productive beta chains were kept. Every CDR3 protein is listed once, alongside the most common genes and DNA of its rows. This sample is represented by approximately 730,000 distinct CDR3 sequences; approximately 15% of them were singletons. Around 7% of the sample is held by the ten biggest clonotypes. This clonotype showed up just a few times. It lacks a known antigen. There are no base qualities to consult, and no much larger clone falls within one base.

Here the chain combines TRBV4-3 and TRBJ2-7; a tentative D match to TRBD2 spans 7 bases. The TCR was taken from a man aged 50-60 years who received an inactivated influenza vaccine. Donor details come from another sample of the same person, matched by shared clones. Source: PBMCs from blood, taken roughly 15 days before vaccination. Read as DNA, the sequence is TGCGCCAGCAGCCAAGGCGCGGGGGCCTACTCCTACGAGCAGTACTTC. Translated, it reads CASSQGAGAYSYEQYF.